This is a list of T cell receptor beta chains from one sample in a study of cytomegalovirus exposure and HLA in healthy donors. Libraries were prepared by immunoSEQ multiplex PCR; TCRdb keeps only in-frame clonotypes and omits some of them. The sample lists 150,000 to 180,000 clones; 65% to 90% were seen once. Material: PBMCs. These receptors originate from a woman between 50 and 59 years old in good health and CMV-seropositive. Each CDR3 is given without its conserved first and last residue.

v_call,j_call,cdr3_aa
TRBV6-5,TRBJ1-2,ASSYGSGEFNGYT
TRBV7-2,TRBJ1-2,ASSPPGPWGYT
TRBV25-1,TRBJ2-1,ASRDSGYGNEQF
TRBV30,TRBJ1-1,AWSEKGEAF
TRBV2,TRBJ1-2,ASSGQGAGGYT
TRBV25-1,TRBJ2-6,ASAAGGANVLT
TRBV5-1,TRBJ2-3,ASSESTDTQY
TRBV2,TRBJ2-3,ASSEALGPSDTQY
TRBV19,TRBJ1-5,ASSIIATGRSNQPQH
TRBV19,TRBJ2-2,ASSTSLNTGELF
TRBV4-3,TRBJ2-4,ASSQLLAGAQVARAKNIQY
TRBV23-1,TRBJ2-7,ASSRQGAYEQY
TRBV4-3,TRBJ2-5,ASSQEVNGGGEQY
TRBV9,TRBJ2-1,ASSVVGGAGYNEQF
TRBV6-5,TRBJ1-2,ATRQGGIDFFGYT
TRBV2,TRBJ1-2,ASPPRGFGYT
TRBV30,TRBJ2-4,AWRGQGARANIQY
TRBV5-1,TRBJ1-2,ASSFTGGLPGGYT
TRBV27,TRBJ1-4,ASSLSGTDLPSNEKLF
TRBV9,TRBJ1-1,ASSVASGQFDEAF
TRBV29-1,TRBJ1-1,SGELRVAEAF
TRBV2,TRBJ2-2,ASRNKGVWGRTGTGELF
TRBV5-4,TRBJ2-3,ASSPTSGVVDTQY
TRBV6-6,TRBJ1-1,ASSASGTQNTEAF
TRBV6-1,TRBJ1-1,ASSEFWVWDRGVGNTEAF
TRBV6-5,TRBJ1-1,ASSYSAGTGSTEAF
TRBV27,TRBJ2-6,ASSSPGANVLT
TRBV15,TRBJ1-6,ATSAGQGGSPLH
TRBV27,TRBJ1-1,ASSPGLGANTEAF
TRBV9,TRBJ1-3,ASRGQGNTIY
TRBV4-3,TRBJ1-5,ASSHGLNQPQH
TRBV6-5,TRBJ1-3,ASSRTGSGNTIY
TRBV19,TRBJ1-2,ASRPNDRYGYT
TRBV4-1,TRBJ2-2,ASSQEPTGGGELF
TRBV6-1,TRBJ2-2,ASSTDRLATGELF
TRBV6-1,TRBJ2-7,ASSPTSGRYEQY
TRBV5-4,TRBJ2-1,ASSNERDFSYNEQF
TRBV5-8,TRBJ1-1,ASSRGTGMNTEAF
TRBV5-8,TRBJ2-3,ASSLVVASGGVADTQY
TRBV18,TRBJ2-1,ASSQEAGAAMNEQF
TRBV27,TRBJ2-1,ASSFLLTSRNEQF
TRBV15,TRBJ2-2,ATSRDLTLTGELF
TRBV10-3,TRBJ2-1,AISLLADEQF
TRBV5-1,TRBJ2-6,ASSPEGSGANVLT
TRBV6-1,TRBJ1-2,ASSPLGHANYGYT
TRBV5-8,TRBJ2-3,ASSLGPGQDRTDTQY
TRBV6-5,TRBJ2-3,ASKGWGSTDTQY
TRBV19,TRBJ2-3,ASSVGQRTDTQY
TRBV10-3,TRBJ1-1,AIRATGNGAF
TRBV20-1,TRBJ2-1,SVTSGEQF
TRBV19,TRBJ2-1,ASSIGLREQF
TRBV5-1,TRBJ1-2,ASSPEGSGYGYT
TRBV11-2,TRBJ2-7,ASSSTLSAAPSYEQY
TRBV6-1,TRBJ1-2,ASSEETGYGYT